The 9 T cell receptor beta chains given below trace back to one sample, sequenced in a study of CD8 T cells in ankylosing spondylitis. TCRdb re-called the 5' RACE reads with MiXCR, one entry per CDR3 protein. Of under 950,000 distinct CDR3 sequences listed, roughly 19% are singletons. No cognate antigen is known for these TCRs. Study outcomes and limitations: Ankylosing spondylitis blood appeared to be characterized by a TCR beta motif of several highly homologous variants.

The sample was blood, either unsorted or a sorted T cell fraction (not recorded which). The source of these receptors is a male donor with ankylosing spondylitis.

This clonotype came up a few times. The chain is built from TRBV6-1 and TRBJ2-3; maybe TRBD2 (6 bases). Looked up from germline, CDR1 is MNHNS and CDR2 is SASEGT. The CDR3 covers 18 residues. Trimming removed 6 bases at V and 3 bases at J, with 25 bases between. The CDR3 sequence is CASSDMGGGSLVTDTQYF. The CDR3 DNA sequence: TGTGCCAGCAGCGATATGGGAGGAGGGTCCCTGGTGACAGATACGCAGTATTTT.

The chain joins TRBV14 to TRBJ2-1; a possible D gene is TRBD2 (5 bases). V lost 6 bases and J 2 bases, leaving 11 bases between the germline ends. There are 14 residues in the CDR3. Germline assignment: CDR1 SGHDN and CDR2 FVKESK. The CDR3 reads CASRPTGTYNEQFF. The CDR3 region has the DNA TGTGCCAGCAGACCTACCGGGACCTACAATGAGCAGTTCTTC.

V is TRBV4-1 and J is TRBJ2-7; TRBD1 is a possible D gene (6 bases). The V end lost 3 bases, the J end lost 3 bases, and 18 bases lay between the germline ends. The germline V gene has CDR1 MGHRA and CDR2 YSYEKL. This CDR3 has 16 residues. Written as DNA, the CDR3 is TGCGCCAGCAGCCAGGCACTCGACAGGCCACTCTACGAGCAGTACTTC. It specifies CASSQALDRPLYEQYF.

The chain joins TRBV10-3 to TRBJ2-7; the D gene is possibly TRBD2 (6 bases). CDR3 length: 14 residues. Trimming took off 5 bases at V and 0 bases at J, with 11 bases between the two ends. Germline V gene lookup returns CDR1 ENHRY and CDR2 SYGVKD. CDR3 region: CAISSGTVSYEQYF. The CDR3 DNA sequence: TGTGCCATCAGTTCCGGGACTGTCTCCTACGAGCAGTACTTC.

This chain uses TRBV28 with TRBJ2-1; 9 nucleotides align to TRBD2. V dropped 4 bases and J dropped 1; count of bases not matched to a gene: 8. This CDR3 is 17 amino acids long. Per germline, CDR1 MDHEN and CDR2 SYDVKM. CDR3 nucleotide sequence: TGTGCCAGCAGTTCACCCAGGGCGGGAGGGTCCTACAATGAGCAGTTCTTC. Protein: CASSSPRAGGSYNEQFF.

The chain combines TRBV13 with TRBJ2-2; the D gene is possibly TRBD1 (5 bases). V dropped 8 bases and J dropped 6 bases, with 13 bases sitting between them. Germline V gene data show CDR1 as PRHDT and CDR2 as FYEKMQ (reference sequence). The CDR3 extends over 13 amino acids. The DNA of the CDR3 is TGTGCCAGCGGCCGTGGGGCTCCCGGGGAGCTGTTTTTT. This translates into CASGRGAPGELFF.

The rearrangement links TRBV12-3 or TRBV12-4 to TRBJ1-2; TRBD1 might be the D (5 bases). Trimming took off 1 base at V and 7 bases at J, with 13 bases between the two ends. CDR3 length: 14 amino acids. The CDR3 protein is CASSLGRALGGYTF. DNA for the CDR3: TGTGCCAGCAGTTTAGGCAGGGCATTAGGTGGCTACACCTTC.

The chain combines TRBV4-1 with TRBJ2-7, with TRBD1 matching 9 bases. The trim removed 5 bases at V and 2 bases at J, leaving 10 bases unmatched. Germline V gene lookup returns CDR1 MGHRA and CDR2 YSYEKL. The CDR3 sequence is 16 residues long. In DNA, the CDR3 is TGCGCCAGCAGCTACAGGACAGGGGAGGGGCCCTACGAGCAGTACTTC. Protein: CASSYRTGEGPYEQYF.

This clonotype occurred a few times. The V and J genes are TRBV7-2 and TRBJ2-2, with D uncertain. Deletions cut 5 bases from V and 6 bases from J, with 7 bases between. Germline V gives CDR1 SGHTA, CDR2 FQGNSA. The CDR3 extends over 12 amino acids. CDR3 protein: CASSIAPGELFF. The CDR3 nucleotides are TGTGCCAGCAGCATCGCCCCCGGGGAGCTGTTTTTT. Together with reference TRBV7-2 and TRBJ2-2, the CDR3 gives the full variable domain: GAGVSQSPSNKVTEKGKDVELRCDPISGHTALYWYRQSLGQGLEFLIYFQGNSAPDKSGLPSDRFSAERTGGSVSTLTIQRTQQEDSAVYLCASSIAPGELFFGEGSRLTVL.